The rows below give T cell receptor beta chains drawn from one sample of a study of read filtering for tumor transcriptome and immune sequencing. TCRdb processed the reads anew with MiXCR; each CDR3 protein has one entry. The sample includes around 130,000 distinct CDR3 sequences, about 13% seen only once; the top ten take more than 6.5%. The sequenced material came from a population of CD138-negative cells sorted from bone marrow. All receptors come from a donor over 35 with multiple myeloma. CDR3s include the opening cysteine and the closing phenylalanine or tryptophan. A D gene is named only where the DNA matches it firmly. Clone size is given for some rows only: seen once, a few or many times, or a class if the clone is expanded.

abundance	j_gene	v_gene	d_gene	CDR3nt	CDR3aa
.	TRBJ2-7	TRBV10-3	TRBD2	TGTGCCATCGGGAGGCTAGCGGACGCGACTATGAAGCAGTACTTC	CAIGRLADATMKQYF
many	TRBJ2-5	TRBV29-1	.	TGCAGCGTTGTGGTCCTCGGGACCCAGTACTTC	CSVVVLGTQYF
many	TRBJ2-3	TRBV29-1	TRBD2	TGCAGCGTCGAGCGGGAGACAGATACGCAGTATTTT	CSVERETDTQYF
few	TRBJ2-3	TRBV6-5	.	TGTGCCAGCAGTTACTCGATCGGCGGGGTCACAGATACGCAGTATTTT	CASSYSIGGVTDTQYF
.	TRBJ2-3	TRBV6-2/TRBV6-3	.	TGTGCCAGCAGTTACAGCCTAAGCACGAGCACAGATACGCAGTATTTT	CASSYSLSTSTDTQYF
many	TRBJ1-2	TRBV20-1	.	TGCAGTGCTAGAGATCTCGGCAGTTTCTATGGCTACACCTTC	CSARDLGSFYGYTF
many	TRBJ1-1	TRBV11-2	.	TGTGCCAGCAGCCAACTAAACACTGAAGCTTTCTTT	CASSQLNTEAFF
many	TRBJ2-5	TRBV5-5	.	TGTGCCAGCAGCTTGAGAGGGGAAGAGACCCAGTACTTC	CASSLRGEETQYF
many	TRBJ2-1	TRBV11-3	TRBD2	TGTGCCAGCAGCTTACGGCGGCTAGCGGGAGTGAATGAGCAGTTCTTC	CASSLRRLAGVNEQFF
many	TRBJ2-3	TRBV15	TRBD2	TGTGCCACCAGCGAGGGACTAGGGTTCTCGACAGATACGCAGTATTTT	CATSEGLGFSTDTQYF
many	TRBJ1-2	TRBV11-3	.	TGTGCCAGCAGTTCCAGCATACCGGAGGGCTACACCTTC	CASSSSIPEGYTF
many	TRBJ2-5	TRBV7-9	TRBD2	TGCGCCAGCAGCCCTAGCGGAGCAGAGACCCAGTACTTC	CASSPSGAETQYF
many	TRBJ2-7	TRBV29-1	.	TGCAGCGTTGAAGGGAGAGCCTACGAGCAGTACTTC	CSVEGRAYEQYF
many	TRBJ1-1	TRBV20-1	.	TGCAGTGCCCAAAGCAACACTGAAGCTTTCTTT	CSAQSNTEAFF
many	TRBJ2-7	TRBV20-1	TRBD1	TGCAGTGCTGGCGGACAGGGTTGGTACGAGCAGTACTTC	CSAGGQGWYEQYF
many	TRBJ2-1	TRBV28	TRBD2	TGTGCCAGCAGTCCAGGACTAGCGGGAGGTTATGAGCAGTTCTTC	CASSPGLAGGYEQFF
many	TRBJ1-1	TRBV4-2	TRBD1	TGTGCCAGCAGCCAAGACCGGGACAGGCGAAACACTGAAGCTTTCTTT	CASSQDRDRRNTEAFF
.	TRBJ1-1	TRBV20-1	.	TGCAGTGGTAGGACGGGGAACACTGAAGCTTTCTTT	CSGRTGNTEAFF
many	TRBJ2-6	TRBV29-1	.	TGCAGCGTCAAGGCCAACGTCCTGACTTTC	CSVKANVLTF
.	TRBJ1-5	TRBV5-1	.	TGTGCCAGCAAGATAGCGGGGGACGGTAGCAATCAGCCCCAGCATTTT	CASKIAGDGSNQPQHF
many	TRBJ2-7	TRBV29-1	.	TGCAGCGTTGAAGATCGTCAGGGAAGCTCCTACGAGCAGTACTTC	CSVEDRQGSSYEQYF
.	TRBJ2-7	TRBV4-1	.	TGCGCCAGCAGCCAAGGGGCGGGATACGAGCAGTACTTC	CASSQGAGYEQYF
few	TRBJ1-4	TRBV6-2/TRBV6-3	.	TGTGCCAGCGCCCTACGTGGGGATAATGAAAAACTGTTTTTT	CASALRGDNEKLFF
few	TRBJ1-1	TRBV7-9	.	TGTGCCAGCAGCTCCCTTAGAGGGAGGAGGACTGAAGCTTTCTTT	CASSSLRGRRTEAFF
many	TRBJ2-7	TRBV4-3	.	TGCGCCAGCAGTCTACGTCAGGGGACGACCCGCGAGCAGTACTTC	CASSLRQGTTREQYF
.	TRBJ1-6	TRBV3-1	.	TGTGCCAGCAGCCAAGTACCGGGACTGGGCAATTCACCCCTCCACTTC	CASSQVPGLGNSPLHF
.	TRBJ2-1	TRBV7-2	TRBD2	TGTGCCAGCAGCTATGGACTAGCGGCCGAGCAGTTCTTC	CASSYGLAAEQFF
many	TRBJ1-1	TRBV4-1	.	TGCGCCAGCACCTTCCTGGGAGGGGTGAACACTGAAGCTTTCTTT	CASTFLGGVNTEAFF
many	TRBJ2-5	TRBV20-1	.	TGCAGTGCTGGGAACCGCGGAGAACAAGAGACCCAGTACTTC	CSAGNRGEQETQYF
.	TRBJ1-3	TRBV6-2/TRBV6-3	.	TGTGCCAGCAGTTTAGCCTCGAGGGGAAACACCATATATTTT	CASSLASRGNTIYF
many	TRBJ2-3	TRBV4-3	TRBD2	TGCGCCAGCAGCCAGGTGGCTAGCGGGAGGGCAGATACGCAGTATTTT	CASSQVASGRADTQYF
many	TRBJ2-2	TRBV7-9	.	TGTGCCAGCAGCCCATGGACAGCGAACACCGGGGAGCTGTTTTTT	CASSPWTANTGELFF
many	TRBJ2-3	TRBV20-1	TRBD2	TGCAGTGCTCCGGGACTAGCGGGAGTGGATACGCAGTATTTT	CSAPGLAGVDTQYF
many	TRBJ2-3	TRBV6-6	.	TGTGCCAGCAGCCTCAGCACAGATACGCAGTATTTT	CASSLSTDTQYF
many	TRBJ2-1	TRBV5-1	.	TGCGCCAGCAGCTTGGATCGAGCACGGGCGGCTGAGCAGTTCTTC	CASSLDRARAAEQFF
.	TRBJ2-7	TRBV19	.	TGTGCCAGTAGTATTACCTACGAGCAGTACTTC	CASSITYEQYF
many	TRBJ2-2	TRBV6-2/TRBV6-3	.	TGTGCCAGCAGCTGGATAAGGGGCGGGGAGCTGTTTTTT	CASSWIRGGELFF
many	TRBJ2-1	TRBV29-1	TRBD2	TGCAGCGCCCTGACTAGCGGGAGTATCTACAATGAGCAGTTCTTC	CSALTSGSIYNEQFF
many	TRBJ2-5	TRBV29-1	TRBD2	TGCAGCGTTGACGGACGGGGACTAGCGGGAGGGGGAGAGACCCAGTACTTC	CSVDGRGLAGGGETQYF
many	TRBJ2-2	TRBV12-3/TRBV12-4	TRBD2	TGTGCCAGCAGTTCTAGGGGACTAGCGGGAGTTGTATCCGGGGAGCTGTTTTTT	CASSSRGLAGVVSGELFF
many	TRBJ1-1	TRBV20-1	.	TGCAGTGCTCTAGGAGACGGTAGGGGGAAGGACACTGAAGCTTTCTTT	CSALGDGRGKDTEAFF